This TCR beta chain appears in the sequencing data of a study of blood T cell repertoires in COVID-19. Study at large: Italy, Spain and the United States were the sources of the convalescent and acute COVID-19 samples. From T cells, B-cell-depleted T cells, or PBMCs came the material, which was cDNA or gDNA.

This table comes from immunoSEQ multiplex PCR, and its TCRdb copy is limited to in-frame clones, with some not included. The profile covers 340,000 or so clones, with 80% to 90% appearing a single time and 1% taken by the ten largest. With 2 bases removed from V and 5 bases from J, the gap between germline ends came to 16 bases. This CDR3 region has 15 residues. Germline V gene sequence: CDR1 SGHRS, CDR2 YFSETQ. The sample comprised peripheral blood. V is TRBV5-1 and J is TRBJ1-2; weak D call: TRBD1 (6 bases). The TCR was taken from a man aged 50-60 years with active or convalescent COVID-19. This CDR3 is CASSLGGTGLYGYTF. DNA for the CDR3: TGCGCCAGCAGCTTAGGGGGAACAGGGTTGTATGGCTACACCTTC.